Below, 28 T cell receptor beta chains from the same sample are listed, as sequenced in a study of T-cell memory formation after mild COVID-19. TCRdb re-derived calls from the 5' RACE reads in MiXCR, one entry per CDR3 protein. This sample carries about 290,000 distinct CDR3 sequences, more than 15% of them seen once, and the ten largest clones take roughly 22%. The sequencing input was PBMCs or a T cell subset sorted from them (not recorded which). These receptors were obtained from a man aged 18 to 35 who had mild COVID-19 (a few samples of this study predate the infection). Cell type and time point are not known.

In this sample, this clonotype turned up a few times. Here the CDR3 reads CASRLQDTGELFF. CDR3 DNA: TGTGCCAGCAGACTACAGGACACCGGGGAGCTGTTTTTT. The V gene is TRBV12-3 or TRBV12-4, the J gene TRBJ2-2; D is possibly TRBD1 (5 bases). V lost 6 bases, J lost 3 bases, and 8 bases lay in between. The CDR3 spans 13 residues.

The chain joins TRBV7-9 to TRBJ2-7, with D possibly matching TRBD1 (5 bases). The CDR3 is 14 amino acids. V was shortened by 3 bases and J by 10 bases, with 19 bases between the two germline ends. Germline V CDR1 and CDR2: SEHNR, FQNEAQ (reference sequence). This CDR3 reads CASSFGAGDSDQYF. The CDR3 nucleotides read TGTGCCAGCAGCTTTGGGGCCGGAGACAGCGATCAGTACTTC.

The rearrangement uses TRBV25-1 and TRBJ2-4; a possible D gene is TRBD1 (6 bases). CDR3 length equals 14 residues. Germline V gene sequence: CDR1 MGHDK, CDR2 SYGVNS. V was pared by 2 bases and J by 6 bases, with 11 bases between. CDR3 in DNA: TGTGCCAGCAGTGAAACAGGGTCCGCAAACATTCAGTACTTC. As protein: CASSETGSANIQYF.

The chain is built from TRBV30 and TRBJ2-7; 7 positions match TRBD2. After removal of 0 bases from V and 8 bases from J, the junction contained 4 bases not matched to a gene. The length of the CDR3 is 12 residues. Germline CDR1 is GTSNPN and CDR2 is SVGIG (reference sequence). The CDR3 loop reads CAWSVGGVKQYF. The CDR3 DNA reads TGTGCCTGGAGTGTGGGAGGGGTGAAGCAGTACTTC.

This clonotype has only a few counts. The chain carries TRBV29-1 and TRBJ1-5; 9 nucleotides line up with TRBD1. CDR3 size: 13 residues. The junction had 5 bases not matched to a gene; V was cut back by 5 bases and J by 6 bases. CDR1 is SQVTM, CDR2 ANQGSEA, per germline. CDR3 loop: CSVQQGAGQPQHF. Written as DNA, the CDR3 is TGCAGCGTTCAACAGGGGGCGGGTCAGCCCCAGCATTTT.

V usage is TRBV2 and J usage is TRBJ1-6, with 7 bases fitting TRBD1. The CDR3 runs 12 residues. Losses at the gene ends were 8 bases for V and 9 bases for J; bases not matched to a gene: 4. Per germline, CDR1 SNHLY and CDR2 FYNNEI. In DNA form, the CDR3 reads TGTGCCAGCTCAACAGGGGTTTCACCCCTCCACTTT. As protein: CASSTGVSPLHF. The full variable domain, completed using reference TRBV2 and TRBJ1-6, is EPEVTQTPSHQVTQMGQEVILRCVPISNHLYFYWYRQILGQKVEFLVSFYNNEISEKSEIFDDQFSVERPDGSNFTLKIRSTKLEDSAMYFCASSTGVSPLHFGNGTRLTVT.

This clonotype was counted a few times. The chain recombines TRBV4-1 with TRBJ1-1; TRBD1 matches 8 bases. The CDR3 spans 16 residues. Germline V CDR1 and CDR2: MGHRA, YSYEKL. Germline trimming cut 4 bases from V and 3 bases from J; bases unmatched to any gene: 10. The CDR3 coding sequence is TGCGCCAGCAGCCTCCAGGGGGCGAGGAAGGACACTGAAGCTTTCTTT. Its translation: CASSLQGARKDTEAFF.

The gene calls are TRBV9 and TRBJ2-3, with 9 positions matching TRBD1. The CDR3 covers 14 residues. In germline, CDR1 is SGDLS, CDR2 YYNGEE. J was trimmed by 2 bases and V by 4 bases; bases with no gene match: 2. Here the CDR3 DNA reads TGTGCCAGCAGCAAACAGGGGGCCACAGATACGCAGTATTTT. It codes for CASSKQGATDTQYF.

This clonotype has a handful of counts. The chain uses TRBV18 and TRBJ2-1; a weak D match, TRBD2 (5 bases). The CDR3 has 15 residues. Germline assignment: CDR1 KGHSH and CDR2 LQKENI. The V end was cut by 3 bases, the J end by 11 bases, with 20 bases between. The CDR3 protein is CASSPGSRPSMQQFF. The CDR3 region has the DNA TGTGCCAGCTCACCGGGGAGTAGACCTTCGATGCAGCAGTTCTTC.

The J gene is TRBJ2-1, the V gene TRBV7-3, with D tentatively TRBD1 (6 bases). Looked up from germline, CDR1 is SGHTA and CDR2 is FQGTGA. CDR3 length: 13 residues. Trimming took off 5 bases at V and 8 bases at J, with 13 bases between the two ends. CDR3 nucleotide sequence: TGTGCCAGCAGCCTCCCGGGACACTATGAGCAGTTCTTC. Amino acids: CASSLPGHYEQFF. Filled out from reference TRBV7-3 and TRBJ2-1, the complete variable domain reads GAGVSQTPSNKVTEKGKYVELRCDPISGHTALYWYRQSLGQGPEFLIYFQGTGAADDSGLPNDRFFAVRPEGSVSTLKIQRTERGDSAVYLCASSLPGHYEQFFGPGTRLTVL.

J is TRBJ2-3 and V is TRBV6-5; D not certain. The CDR3 consists of 15 residues. Germline-derived CDR1 and CDR2 are MNHEY and SVGAGI. V lost 2 bases and J lost 0, with 9 bases in between. The CDR3 DNA is TGTGCCAGCAGTTACAAGGGCTTTAGCACAGATACGCAGTATTTT. This translates into CASSYKGFSTDTQYF.

This clonotype has only a few counts. The J gene is TRBJ2-6, the V gene TRBV11-2, with D possibly matching TRBD1 (5 bases). This CDR3 is 16 amino acids long. V was cut by 5 bases and J by 0 bases, with 11 bases left in between. CDR1 is SGHAT and CDR2 is FQNNGV in the germline V gene. CDR3 coding DNA: TGTGCCAGCAGCCCGACAGTCCACTCTGGGGCCAACGTCCTGACTTTC. Its protein product is CASSPTVHSGANVLTF.

This clonotype occurred a few times. This rearrangement joins TRBV12-3 or TRBV12-4 to TRBJ2-5; 8 nucleotides align to TRBD1. Germline trimming cut 2 bases from V and 5 bases from J; bases unmatched to any gene: 4. This CDR3 contains 14 residues. DNA of the CDR3: TGTGCCAGCAGTTTACGGACAGGGTGGGAGACCCAGTACTTC. It specifies CASSLRTGWETQYF.

This clonotype was recorded at least ten times. This chain connects TRBV6-1 to TRBJ2-7; D tentatively reads TRBD1 or TRBD2 (6 bases each). From germline, CDR1 is MNHNS and CDR2 SASEGT. The CDR3 sequence is 15 residues long. V was clipped by 2 bases and J by 2 bases, with 13 bases between them. The CDR3 bases are TGTGCCAGCAGTGAAATGGGGGGCTCGCCCTACGAGCAGTACTTC. Translating it yields CASSEMGGSPYEQYF.

This clonotype has more than one count but fewer than ten. The V and J genes are TRBV7-9 and TRBJ2-3, with TRBD1 matching 10 bases. The CDR3 length is 15 residues. V shed 6 bases and J 4 bases; nucleotides not matched to a gene: 7. The germline gives CDR1 SEHNR, CDR2 FQNEAQ (reference sequence). The CDR3 loop reads CASSPGQGGPDTQYF. CDR3 DNA: TGTGCCAGCAGTCCCGGACAGGGGGGACCAGATACGCAGTATTTT.

This clonotype came up a few times. The chain carries TRBV7-2 and TRBJ2-1; TRBD2 is a possible D gene (7 bases). The germline gives CDR1 SGHTA, CDR2 FQGNSA. This CDR3 has 16 amino acids. V lost 5 bases, J lost 0 bases, and 14 bases lay in between. CDR3 sequence: CASSREGGSSYNEQFF. CDR3 DNA sequence: TGTGCCAGCAGCCGCGAGGGGGGGAGCTCCTACAATGAGCAGTTCTTC.

This clonotype appeared many times. The chain is built from TRBV5-1 and TRBJ2-3; D might be TRBD2 (7 bases). Deletions cut 5 bases from V and 4 bases from J, with 20 bases between. Germline V gives CDR1 SGHRS, CDR2 YFSETQ. The CDR3 has 16 residues. The CDR3 DNA sequence: TGCGCCAGCAGGTCGGGGGTCCTCGGGGGGCCAGATACGCAGTATTTT. It is translated as CASRSGVLGGPDTQYF.

The rearrangement uses TRBV4-3 and TRBJ1-1, with 7 bases aligning to TRBD1. V gave up 4 bases and J gave up 0 bases; unmatched junction bases: 11. CDR3 length: 17 residues. Germline loops: CDR1 LGHNA, CDR2 YSLEER. CDR3 nucleotides: TGCGCCAGCAGCCCGTACCCTAGGGGGCCAATGAACACTGAAGCTTTCTTT. Amino acid sequence: CASSPYPRGPMNTEAFF.

A few counts support this clonotype. In nucleotides, the CDR3 is TGCGCCAGCAGCTTGCAGGCCCTCGAGCAAGCTTTCTTT. It codes for CASSLQALEQAFF. The V and J genes are TRBV5-1 and TRBJ1-1, with no clear D. The V and J ends lost 1 base and 9 bases respectively, with 13 bases between them. This CDR3 spans 13 amino acids. Germline CDR1 and CDR2: SGHRS and YFSETQ.

The rearrangement uses TRBV6-6 and TRBJ2-7; D possibly corresponds to TRBD1 (6 bases). CDR3 length: 12 residues. Looked up from germline, CDR1 is MNHNY and CDR2 is SVGAGI (reference sequence). Trimming took 1 base from V and 6 from J, leaving 7 bases between them. CDR3 sequence reads: CASSYLGGEQYV. CDR3 coding DNA: TGTGCCAGCAGTTACTTAGGGGGCGAGCAGTACGTC.

This clonotype came up a few times. The rearrangement joins TRBV6-5 to TRBJ2-5, with D possibly being TRBD1 (6 bases). CDR1 is MNHEY and CDR2 is SVGAGI in the germline V gene. The V and J ends lost 0 bases and 5 bases respectively, with 13 bases between them. This CDR3 comprises 15 residues. The CDR3 protein is CASSYSYRAQETQYF. The CDR3 DNA is TGTGCCAGCAGTTACTCTTACAGGGCACAGGAGACCCAGTACTTC.

The chain combines TRBV24-1 with TRBJ1-1; the D is unclear. Trimming took 3 bases from V and 1 from J, leaving 11 bases between them. The CDR3 is made up of 15 amino acids. The germline V gene has CDR1 KGHDR and CDR2 SFDVKD. CDR3 sequence: CATSDPGRPNTEAFF. The DNA for the CDR3 is TGTGCCACCAGTGATCCGGGAAGGCCGAACACTGAAGCTTTCTTT.

V usage is TRBV11-2 and J usage is TRBJ2-1; D gene ambiguous. Germline CDR1 reads SGHAT; CDR2 reads FQNNGV. V dropped 3 bases and J dropped 8 bases, with 5 bases sitting between them. This CDR3 comprises 11 residues. CDR3 coding DNA: TGTGCCAGCAGCTTTATCCATGAGCAGTTCTTC. Translation gives CASSFIHEQFF.

In this sample, this clonotype turned up many times. This sequence joins TRBV18 and TRBJ2-5; 7 nucleotides agree with TRBD1. CDR3 size: 13 residues. The germline gives CDR1 KGHSH, CDR2 LQKENI. With V trimmed by 9 bases and J by 1 base, 5 bases remained unmatched. This chain's CDR3 is CASSRDSQETQYF. The CDR3, as DNA: TGTGCCAGTTCCCGGGACAGCCAAGAGACCCAGTACTTC.

This clonotype was seen a few times. V usage is TRBV5-1 and J usage is TRBJ1-3; D gene ambiguous. The CDR3 sequence is 15 residues long. V gave up 4 bases and J gave up 4 bases, with 15 bases separating them. CDR1 SGHRS and CDR2 YFSETQ come from the germline V gene. CDR3 sequence reads: CASSRDGVPGNTIYF. In nucleotides, the CDR3 is TGCGCCAGCAGCCGTGACGGGGTCCCCGGAAACACCATATATTTT. The whole variable domain, filled in from reference TRBV5-1 and TRBJ1-3, reads KAGVTQTPRYLIKTRGQQVTLSCSPISGHRSVSWYQQTPGQGLQFLFEYFSETQRNKGNFPGRFSGRQFSNSRSEMNVSTLELGDSALYLCASSRDGVPGNTIYFGEGSWLTVV.

V gene TRBV7-2 combines with J gene TRBJ2-7; maybe TRBD2 (6 bases). CDR1 and CDR2 (germline): SGHTA, FQGNSA. The CDR3 runs to 15 residues. Trimming shortened V by 5 bases and J by 6 bases, and 20 bases separated the two germline ends. CDR3 in DNA: TGTGCCAGCAGCGCTTCCGGGGGTTTCCTAGGCGAGCAGTACGTC. Protein: CASSASGGFLGEQYV.

The rearrangement uses TRBV7-9 and TRBJ2-7; either TRBD1 or TRBD2 may supply D (5 bases each). Between the trimmed V and J ends, which lost 1 base and 6 bases, there was a span of 16 bases. The CDR3 runs to 15 residues. Germline V gives CDR1 SEHNR, CDR2 FQNEAQ (reference sequence). DNA for the CDR3: TGTGCCAGCAGCTTAGTTAGGGGCCCACTAGGCGAGCAGTACGTC. Its translation is CASSLVRGPLGEQYV.

J is TRBJ2-1 and V is TRBV7-9; tentative D call: TRBD1 (5 bases). The V gene's germline CDR1 is SEHNR and CDR2 FQNEAQ (reference sequence). The CDR3 contains 14 residues. V was cut by 5 bases and J by 0 bases, with 8 bases left in between. This chain's CDR3 is CASSPRVSYNEQFF. Written as DNA, the CDR3 is TGTGCCAGCAGCCCCAGGGTCTCCTACAATGAGCAGTTCTTC.